This is a list of T cell receptor beta chains from one sample in a study of blood T cells in healthy people across ages. One entry per CDR3 protein results from TCRdb running MiXCR on the 5' RACE reads. The table records over 1,500,000 distinct CDR3 sequences, around 42% of them present only once. Specimen: blood. The receptors stem from a human donor in good health. Each CDR3 is given with its conserved first and last residue. The order of the fields is V gene, clone size, J gene, D gene, CDR3 protein, CDR3 DNA. D genes are given only for firm matches. Clone size is not always given. Where it is, it says once, few, many or a class for expanded clones.

V gene: TRBV6-5
clone size: many
J gene: TRBJ2-1
D gene: NA
CDR3 protein: CASTPGGLIINEQFF
CDR3 DNA: TGTGCCAGCACCCCCGGAGGGTTAATCATTAATGAGCAGTTCTTC

V gene: TRBV20-1
clone size: NA
J gene: TRBJ2-7
D gene: NA
CDR3 protein: CSASGDRYEQYF
CDR3 DNA: TGCAGTGCTAGCGGGGACCGCTACGAGCAGTACTTC

V gene: TRBV20-1
clone size: few
J gene: TRBJ2-7
D gene: NA
CDR3 protein: CSARDLSDEQYF
CDR3 DNA: TGCAGTGCTAGAGATCTTAGTGACGAGCAGTACTTC

V gene: TRBV5-1
clone size: NA
J gene: TRBJ2-2
D gene: NA
CDR3 protein: CASSLDPIVGTGELFF
CDR3 DNA: TGCGCCAGCAGCTTGGATCCAATCGTGGGCACCGGGGAGCTGTTTTTT

V gene: TRBV3-1
clone size: NA
J gene: TRBJ2-6
D gene: TRBD1
CDR3 protein: CASSLRDSHPGANVLTF
CDR3 DNA: TGTGCCAGCAGCCTAAGGGACAGCCATCCTGGGGCCAACGTCCTGACTTTC

V gene: TRBV4-3
clone size: few
J gene: TRBJ2-7
D gene: NA
CDR3 protein: CASSQGLASSYEQYF
CDR3 DNA: TGCGCCAGCAGCCAAGGGTTAGCGAGCTCCTACGAGCAGTACTTC

V gene: TRBV27
clone size: NA
J gene: TRBJ1-2
D gene: TRBD1
CDR3 protein: CASSSHRTGGGYTF
CDR3 DNA: TGTGCCAGCAGCTCCCACCGGACAGGGGGTGGATACACCTTC

V gene: TRBV6-5
clone size: few
J gene: TRBJ1-2
D gene: NA
CDR3 protein: CASSYNPNYGYTF
CDR3 DNA: TGTGCCAGCAGTTACAACCCAAACTATGGCTACACCTTC

V gene: TRBV7-2
clone size: few
J gene: TRBJ2-3
D gene: NA
CDR3 protein: CASSLDLRTDTQYF
CDR3 DNA: TGTGCCAGCAGCTTAGATTTACGGACAGATACGCAGTATTTT

V gene: TRBV25-1
clone size: few
J gene: TRBJ2-6
D gene: NA
CDR3 protein: CASSEQGDSGANVLTF
CDR3 DNA: TGTGCCAGCAGTGAACAGGGAGACTCTGGGGCCAACGTCCTGACTTTC

V gene: TRBV24-1
clone size: NA
J gene: TRBJ2-3
D gene: NA
CDR3 protein: CATSDPDPVRASTDTQYF
CDR3 DNA: TGTGCCACCAGTGACCCTGACCCAGTTAGGGCTAGCACAGATACGCAGTATTTT

V gene: TRBV7-8
clone size: few
J gene: TRBJ2-7
D gene: TRBD2
CDR3 protein: CASSLGGLANYEQYF
CDR3 DNA: TGTGCCAGCAGCTTAGGGGGACTAGCGAACTACGAGCAGTACTTC

V gene: TRBV4-3
clone size: few
J gene: TRBJ2-3
D gene: NA
CDR3 protein: CASSQDFGGTLTDTQYF
CDR3 DNA: TGCGCCAGCAGCCAAGATTTTGGGGGGACCCTCACAGATACGCAGTATTTT

V gene: TRBV5-1
clone size: NA
J gene: TRBJ2-7
D gene: TRBD1
CDR3 protein: CASTEGQSYEQYF
CDR3 DNA: TGCGCCAGCACCGAGGGACAGTCCTACGAGCAGTACTTC

V gene: TRBV6-1
clone size: NA
J gene: TRBJ1-2
D gene: NA
CDR3 protein: CASHLRAYGYTF
CDR3 DNA: TGTGCCAGCCATCTCCGGGCCTATGGCTACACCTTC

V gene: TRBV13
clone size: few
J gene: TRBJ2-7
D gene: TRBD1
CDR3 protein: CASSGRTGLPHEQYF
CDR3 DNA: TGTGCCAGCAGCGGAAGGACAGGACTCCCGCACGAGCAGTACTTC

V gene: TRBV12-3/TRBV12-4
clone size: NA
J gene: TRBJ1-4
D gene: NA
CDR3 protein: CASSLNMGGANEKLFF
CDR3 DNA: TGTGCCAGCAGTCTCAATATGGGGGGGGCTAATGAAAAACTGTTTTTT

V gene: TRBV6-5
clone size: few
J gene: TRBJ2-3
D gene: NA
CDR3 protein: CAGSYSRAADTQYF
CDR3 DNA: TGTGCCGGCAGTTACTCCAGGGCAGCAGATACGCAGTATTTT

V gene: TRBV7-2
clone size: NA
J gene: TRBJ2-3
D gene: TRBD2
CDR3 protein: CASSVQRGSTDTQYF
CDR3 DNA: TGTGCCAGCAGCGTACAGCGGGGAAGCACAGATACGCAGTATTTT

V gene: TRBV7-9
clone size: NA
J gene: TRBJ1-1
D gene: TRBD1
CDR3 protein: CASSFGQGANTEAFF
CDR3 DNA: TGTGCCAGCAGCTTCGGACAGGGGGCGAACACTGAAGCTTTCTTT

V gene: TRBV9
clone size: few
J gene: TRBJ1-2
D gene: NA
CDR3 protein: CASSIDPYGYTF
CDR3 DNA: TGTGCCAGCAGTATCGATCCCTATGGCTACACCTTC

V gene: TRBV10-3
clone size: many
J gene: TRBJ2-5
D gene: TRBD2
CDR3 protein: CAISEAGVQETQYF
CDR3 DNA: TGTGCCATCAGTGAGGCGGGGGTCCAAGAGACCCAGTACTTC

V gene: TRBV7-7
clone size: few
J gene: TRBJ2-3
D gene: TRBD2
CDR3 protein: CASSSRLAADTQYF
CDR3 DNA: TGTGCTAGCAGCTCGCGACTAGCGGCAGATACGCAGTATTTT

V gene: TRBV7-3
clone size: NA
J gene: TRBJ2-3
D gene: NA
CDR3 protein: CASSILGVARDTQYF
CDR3 DNA: TGTGCCAGCAGCATCCTGGGGGTAGCGAGGGATACGCAGTATTTT

V gene: TRBV7-9
clone size: NA
J gene: TRBJ1-2
D gene: NA
CDR3 protein: CASSEALSSYTF
CDR3 DNA: TGTGCCAGCAGCGAGGCGCTCTCTAGCTACACCTTC

V gene: TRBV28
clone size: NA
J gene: TRBJ2-1
D gene: NA
CDR3 protein: CASSSYIGKYNEQFF
CDR3 DNA: TGTGCCAGCAGTTCCTATATCGGGAAATACAATGAGCAGTTCTTC

V gene: TRBV18
clone size: few
J gene: TRBJ2-7
D gene: NA
CDR3 protein: CASSPPAQDEQYF
CDR3 DNA: TGTGCCAGCTCACCACCCGCACAGGACGAGCAGTACTTC

V gene: TRBV6-1
clone size: few
J gene: TRBJ1-6
D gene: NA
CDR3 protein: CASSDFRGKGSPLHF
CDR3 DNA: TGTGCCAGCAGTGACTTCAGGGGCAAAGGTTCACCCCTCCACTTT

V gene: TRBV9
clone size: few
J gene: TRBJ1-2
D gene: TRBD1
CDR3 protein: CASSVGTAIHYGYTF
CDR3 DNA: TGTGCCAGCAGCGTCGGGACAGCCATACACTATGGCTACACCTTC

V gene: TRBV25-1
clone size: NA
J gene: TRBJ2-4
D gene: NA
CDR3 protein: CASSVENIQYF
CDR3 DNA: TGTGCCAGCAGTGTGGAGAACATTCAGTACTTC

V gene: TRBV29-1
clone size: few
J gene: TRBJ1-2
D gene: TRBD1
CDR3 protein: CSVEVIGRGRINYGYTF
CDR3 DNA: TGCAGCGTTGAAGTGATTGGCAGGGGGCGGATTAACTATGGCTACACCTTC

V gene: TRBV24-1
clone size: NA
J gene: TRBJ2-1
D gene: NA
CDR3 protein: CATSELYNKQFF
CDR3 DNA: TGTGCCACCAGTGAGCTTTACAATAAGCAGTTCTTC

V gene: TRBV15
clone size: NA
J gene: TRBJ1-4
D gene: TRBD1
CDR3 protein: CATSPTGGGNEKLFF
CDR3 DNA: TGTGCCACCAGCCCTACAGGGGGGGGTAATGAAAAACTGTTTTTT

V gene: TRBV29-1
clone size: NA
J gene: TRBJ2-7
D gene: TRBD1
CDR3 protein: CSVSGQGDEQYF
CDR3 DNA: TGCAGCGTTTCAGGACAGGGCGACGAGCAGTACTTC

V gene: TRBV5-6
clone size: few
J gene: TRBJ1-2
D gene: NA
CDR3 protein: CASRTMGLDYGYTF
CDR3 DNA: TGTGCCAGCCGTACCATGGGGCTTGACTATGGCTACACCTTC

V gene: TRBV20-1
clone size: NA
J gene: TRBJ2-7
D gene: NA
CDR3 protein: CSAKAGSYEQYF
CDR3 DNA: TGCAGTGCTAAGGCCGGCTCCTACGAGCAGTACTTC

V gene: TRBV9
clone size: NA
J gene: TRBJ2-7
D gene: TRBD2
CDR3 protein: CASSVIQRGSYEQYF
CDR3 DNA: TGTGCCAGCAGCGTGATCCAGCGGGGGTCCTACGAGCAGTACTTC

V gene: TRBV20-1
clone size: NA
J gene: TRBJ1-5
D gene: NA
CDR3 protein: CSARDPDPRSNQPQHF
CDR3 DNA: TGCAGTGCTAGAGATCCTGACCCTCGCAGCAATCAGCCCCAGCATTTT